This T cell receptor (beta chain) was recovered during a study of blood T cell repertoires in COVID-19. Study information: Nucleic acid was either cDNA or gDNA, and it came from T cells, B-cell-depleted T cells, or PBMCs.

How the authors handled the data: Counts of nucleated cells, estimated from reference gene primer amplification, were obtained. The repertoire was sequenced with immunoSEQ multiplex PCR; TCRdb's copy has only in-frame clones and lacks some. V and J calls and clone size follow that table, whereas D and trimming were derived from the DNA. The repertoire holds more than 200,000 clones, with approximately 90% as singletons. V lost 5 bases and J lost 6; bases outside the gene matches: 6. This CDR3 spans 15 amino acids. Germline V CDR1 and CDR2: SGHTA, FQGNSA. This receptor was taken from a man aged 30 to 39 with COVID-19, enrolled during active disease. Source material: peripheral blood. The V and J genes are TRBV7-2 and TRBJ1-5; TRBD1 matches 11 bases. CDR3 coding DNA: TGTGCCAGCAGCACAGGACAGGGGGCTTTTCAGCCCCAGCATTTT. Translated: CASSTGQGAFQPQHF. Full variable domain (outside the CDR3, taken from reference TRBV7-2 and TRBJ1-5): GAGVSQSPSNKVTEKGKDVELRCDPISGHTALYWYRQSLGQGLEFLIYFQGNSAPDKSGLPSDRFSAERTGGSVSTLTIQRTQQEDSAVYLCASSTGQGAFQPQHFGDGTRLSIL.